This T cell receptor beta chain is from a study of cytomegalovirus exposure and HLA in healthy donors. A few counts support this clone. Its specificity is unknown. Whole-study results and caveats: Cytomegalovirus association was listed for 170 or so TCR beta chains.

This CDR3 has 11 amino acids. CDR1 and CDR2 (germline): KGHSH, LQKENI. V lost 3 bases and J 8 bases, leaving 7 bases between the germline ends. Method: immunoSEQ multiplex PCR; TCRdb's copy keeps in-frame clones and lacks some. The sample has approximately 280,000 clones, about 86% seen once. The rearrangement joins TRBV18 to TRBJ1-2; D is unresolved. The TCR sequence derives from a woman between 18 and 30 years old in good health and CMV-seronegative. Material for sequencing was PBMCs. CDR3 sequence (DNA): TGTGCCAGCTCACCTACAAACGGCTACACCTTC. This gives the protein CASSPTNGYTF.